The subject of this entry is one T cell receptor beta chain. The antigen is unknown. Treatment specified: 19 received Ad26.COV2.S at low or high dose, single or two shots; five or six received placebo; per-sample allocation not given. Specimens were obtained on day 63 following the first vaccine or placebo injection. Germline lookup yields CDR1 SGHTS and CDR2 YDEGEE. The J segment lost 8 bases and the V segment lost 2 bases, leaving 5 bases of the junction unmatched. The CDR3 sequence is 14 residues long. This sample stems from a study of Ad26.COV2.S vaccination and SARS-CoV-2 variants. On the study more broadly: Once, or twice with 56 days between doses, Ad26.COV2.S was given intramuscularly. Study-level findings and limits: Breadth and depth estimates from TCRs may understate total T cell responses.

Using immunoSEQ multiplex PCR, the repertoire was profiled, and TCRdb retains in-frame clones only, with some absent. The repertoire holds more than 350,000 clones, with roughly 90% as singletons. The genes are TRBV5-8 and TRBJ1-2; 11 bases agree with TRBD1. The receptor's source is a person between 18 and 65 years old who received the Ad26.COV2.S COVID-19 vaccine or a placebo. The sample here was peripheral blood, taken in a trial of Ad26.COV2.S vaccine versus placebo. For the CDR3, the DNA is TGTGCCAGCAGCTTCGGACAGGGGGCAGAGGGCTACACCTTC. As protein: CASSFGQGAEGYTF.